This T cell receptor (beta chain) was sequenced for a study of long-term antiretroviral therapy in people with HIV. Sequencing used immunoSEQ v3.0 at survey level. Sequencing was performed with immunoSEQ multiplex PCR; in TCRdb, only in-frame clones are kept and a portion is missing. Here the sample spans over 30,000 clones, 70% to 80% being singletons. The ends were cut back, 3 bases at V and 3 bases at J, with 3 bases in the middle. Germline loops: CDR1 SGHTA, CDR2 FQGNSA. The CDR3 extends over 12 amino acids. The material was unsorted PBMCs, obtained 2 years after starting antiretroviral therapy. The V gene is TRBV7-2, the J gene TRBJ1-3; D is ambiguous. The clonotype comes from a woman between 50 and 59 years old with HIV. In DNA, the CDR3 is TGTGCCAGCAGCTTGTATGGAAACACCATATATTTT. It specifies CASSLYGNTIYF.